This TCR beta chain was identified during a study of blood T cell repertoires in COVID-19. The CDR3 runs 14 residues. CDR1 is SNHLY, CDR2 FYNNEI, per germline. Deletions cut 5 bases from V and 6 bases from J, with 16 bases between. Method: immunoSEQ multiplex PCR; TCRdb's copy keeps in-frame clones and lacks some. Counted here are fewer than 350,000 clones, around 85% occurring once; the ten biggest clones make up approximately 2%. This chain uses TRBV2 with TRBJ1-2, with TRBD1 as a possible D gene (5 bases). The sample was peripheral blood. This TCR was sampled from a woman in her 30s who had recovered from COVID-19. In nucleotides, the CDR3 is TGTGCCAGCAGTTTAACGGACACAGCTGATGGCTACACCTTC. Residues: CASSLTDTADGYTF.